A selection of T cell receptor beta chains follows, all from one sample in a study of cytomegalovirus exposure and HLA in healthy donors. Data came from immunoSEQ multiplex PCR; TCRdb stores just in-frame clones and leaves some out. This table lists 100,000 or so clones. Sequenced: PBMCs. These receptors originate from a man in his forties or fifties in good health and CMV-seronegative. Each CDR3 is given with its conserved first and last residue.

J	V	CDR3
TRBJ2-1	TRBV7-8	CASSRGDRGYNEQFF
TRBJ2-7	TRBV2	CASSEGTALFLYF
TRBJ1-2	TRBV6-1	CASSEEGRIYGYTF
TRBJ2-5	TRBV7-9	CGSSTQGVETQYF
TRBJ1-2	TRBV6-1	CASSDSEGAGYTF
TRBJ1-1	TRBV12-5	CASGHRGSNFGAFF
TRBJ1-4	TRBV27	CASSSLNQGFVEKLFF
TRBJ2-5	TRBV5-1	CASSLRESKTQYF
TRBJ2-1	TRBV5-4	CASSSGTGTYNEQFF
TRBJ1-6	TRBV19	CASSRSLTGRESPLHF
TRBJ1-2	TRBV11-3	CASSLSGYGYTF
TRBJ2-6	TRBV5-4	CASEARISGANVLTF
TRBJ1-1	TRBV6-5	CASSYTPRDTEAFF
TRBJ2-1	TRBV7-6	CASSRGHASSYNEQFF
TRBJ1-6	TRBV12-5	CASGLAGTGGAGNSPLHF
TRBJ1-1	TRBV18	CASSPKREMNTEAFF
TRBJ1-2	TRBV6-5	CASSSSMDRIEGYTF
TRBJ1-2	TRBV5-5	CASSLDRNYGYTF
TRBJ2-5	TRBV7-9	CASSPQGETQYF
TRBJ2-1	TRBV9	CASTPSGGPINEQFF
TRBJ2-7	TRBV30	CAWKVGRGQREQYF
TRBJ1-4	TRBV7-9	CASTDWTGEEKLFF
TRBJ1-1	TRBV9	CASSTRTGGTEAFF
TRBJ2-1	TRBV9	CASSVVGLAEYNEQFF
TRBJ2-2	TRBV7-2	CASSLLGNTGELFF
TRBJ1-1	TRBV5-1	CASSFSGTGGMNTEAFF
TRBJ1-5	TRBV5-6	CASSYRDRGNQPQHF
TRBJ2-5	TRBV25-1	CASSSLAAGAGTQYF
TRBJ2-7	TRBV5-1	CASSLIGSARSYEQYF